The 18 T cell receptor beta chains given below trace back to one sample, sequenced in a study of blood T cells in healthy people across ages. A second 7 to 11 cycle PCR used barcoded and J-beta primers. Via MiXCR, TCRdb re-called the 5' RACE reads, giving one row per CDR3 protein. The sample records under 1,100,000 distinct CDR3 sequences, approximately 25% being singletons. These data are also associated with another study on T cells of mothers and their children.

The sample comprised blood. The receptors shown here come from a girl aged 2-9 years in good health.

The J gene is TRBJ2-3, the V gene TRBV2; unclear D gene. CDR3 size: 14 residues. V was trimmed by 5 bases and J by 2 bases, leaving 11 bases between them. Per germline, CDR1 SNHLY and CDR2 FYNNEI. CDR3 loop: CASSTSLSTDTQYF. CDR3 nucleotide sequence: TGTGCCAGCAGTACGTCTCTTTCCACAGATACGCAGTATTTT. The whole variable domain, remainder taken from reference TRBV2 and TRBJ2-3, is EPEVTQTPSHQVTQMGQEVILRCVPISNHLYFYWYRQILGQKVEFLVSFYNNEISEKSEIFDDQFSVERPDGSNFTLKIRSTKLEDSAMYFCASSTSLSTDTQYFGPGTRLTVL.

This clonotype was seen only a few times. The rearrangement uses TRBV6-2 or TRBV6-3 and TRBJ2-7; 8 nucleotides align to TRBD1. Looked up from germline, CDR1 is MNHEY and CDR2 is SVGEGT. The ends lost 7 bases at V and 6 bases at J; junction bases unmatched: 5. The CDR3 contains 12 residues. DNA for the CDR3: TGTGCCAGCACTGGGGACAGGACCGAGCAGTACTTC. Translating gives CASTGDRTEQYF.

This clonotype has only a few counts. This chain connects TRBV6-1 to TRBJ2-5, with TRBD2 matching 11 bases. The CDR3 covers 14 residues. The germline gives CDR1 MNHNS, CDR2 SASEGT. The junction had 5 bases not matched to a gene; V was cut back by 6 bases and J by 5 bases. For the CDR3, the DNA is TGTGCCAGCAGCGAACTAGCGGGAGCGGAGACCCAGTACTTC. Translating gives CASSELAGAETQYF.

The genes are TRBV4-3 and TRBJ2-4; tentatively, D is TRBD1 (5 bases). V gave up 4 bases and J gave up 1 base, with 14 bases separating them. The CDR3 extends over 16 amino acids. CDR1 is LGHNA, CDR2 YSLEER, per germline. The CDR3 DNA reads TGCGCCAGCAGCCTGGGGCTGAACGGGGCCAAAAACATTCAGTACTTC. Its translation: CASSLGLNGAKNIQYF.

J is TRBJ2-2 and V is TRBV6-2 or TRBV6-3; D gene unclear. V was clipped by 0 bases and J by 1 base, with 3 bases between them. The CDR3 spans 14 residues. CDR1 is MNHEY, CDR2 SVGEGT, per germline. CDR3 in amino acids: CASSYSQNTGELFF. In nucleotides, the CDR3 is TGTGCCAGCAGTTACTCGCAGAACACCGGGGAGCTGTTTTTT.

This clonotype has more than one count but fewer than ten. The chain has TRBV29-1 and TRBJ1-2; D unclear. The germline CDR1 and CDR2 sequences are SQVTM and ANQGSEA. V was trimmed by 5 bases and J by 2 bases, leaving 6 bases between them. The CDR3 consists of 11 residues. DNA for the CDR3: TGCAGCGTTAACATAAACTATGGCTACACCTTC. Translation: CSVNINYGYTF.

This clonotype was counted a few times. The V gene is TRBV4-3, the J gene TRBJ2-7; the match to TRBD2 covers 10 bases. V trimming: 5 bases; J trimming: 7 bases; junction bases outside the gene matches: 11. The germline V gene has CDR1 LGHNA and CDR2 YSLEER. The CDR3 loop spans 15 amino acids. The CDR3 nucleotides read TGCGCCAGCAGCTCGCATCTAGCGGGGGAAGAGGAGCAGTACTTC. Protein product: CASSSHLAGEEEQYF.

This clonotype turned up a few times. The gene calls are TRBV3-1 and TRBJ2-3; D is possibly TRBD2 (5 bases). Trimming removed 4 bases from V and 8 bases from J, with 22 bases in between. The CDR3 runs 16 residues. Germline CDR1 reads LGHDT; CDR2 reads YNNKEL (reference sequence). CDR3 coding DNA: TGTGCCAGCAGCCTTATCGCGACCGGGGATAGAGTTACGCAGTATTTT. Translation gives CASSLIATGDRVTQYF.

This clonotype was seen a handful of times. Mismatch with germline at one junction end may stem from a read error. V gene TRBV7-3 combines with J gene TRBJ2-2; TRBD2 is a possible D gene (6 bases). The V gene's germline CDR1 is SGHTA and CDR2 FQGTGA. CDR3 length equals 15 residues. The DNA for the CDR3 is TGTGCCAGCAGCTTGGGGGGTCAGAACGCCGGGGAGCTGTTTTTT. This sequence encodes CASSLGGQNAGELFF.

The chain joins TRBV6-1 to TRBJ2-7; D is possibly TRBD1 (7 bases). CDR3 length equals 14 residues. Germline V gives CDR1 MNHNS, CDR2 SASEGT. Trimming cost V 6 bases and J 1 base, with 13 bases left between them. The CDR3 nucleotides are TGTGCCAGCAGAAACAGGGGACTTTCCTACGAGCAGTACTTC. Its translation is CASRNRGLSYEQYF.

V is TRBV6-1 and J is TRBJ1-3, with D possibly being TRBD1 (6 bases). The CDR3 runs 14 residues. V gave up 4 bases and J gave up 4 bases, with 11 bases separating them. The V gene's germline CDR1 is MNHNS and CDR2 SASEGT. The CDR3 sequence: CASSGQGTGNTIYF. The DNA of the CDR3 is TGTGCCAGCAGTGGGCAGGGGACAGGAAACACCATATATTTT.

There are a few counts of this clonotype. The rearrangement joins TRBV7-9 to TRBJ1-6; a weak D match, TRBD1 (6 bases). There are 13 residues in the CDR3. CDR1 is SEHNR, CDR2 FQNEAQ, per germline (reference sequence). Trimming took 3 bases from V and 16 from J, leaving 16 bases between them. The CDR3 is CASSFDGQTKLHF. The CDR3 coding sequence is TGTGCCAGCAGCTTCGACGGACAGACTAAACTCCACTTT.

This clonotype was counted once. This chain joins TRBV19 and TRBJ2-7; D possibly matches TRBD1 or TRBD2 (5 bases each). Germline CDR1 LNHDA, CDR2 SQIVND (reference sequence). The V end was cut by 2 bases, the J end by 3 bases, with 17 bases between. There are 16 residues in the CDR3. CDR3 DNA sequence: TGTGCCAGTAGTATATCGGGACCCCTATCCCTCTACGAGCAGTACTTC. It translates to CASSISGPLSLYEQYF.

The CDR3 coding sequence is TGTGCCAGCAGCCATTTGGCAGGGCAGTACTTC. Encoded protein: CASSHLAGQYF. V and J are TRBV14 and TRBJ2-7, with no clear D. The CDR3 sequence is 11 residues long. CDR1 is SGHDN, CDR2 FVKESK, per germline. Trimming took 3 bases from V and 9 from J, leaving 9 bases between them.

This sequence joins TRBV4-1 and TRBJ2-4; either TRBD1 or TRBD2 may fit D (5 bases each). This CDR3 contains 18 residues. V gave up 0 bases and J gave up 3 bases, with 18 bases separating them. Germline-derived CDR1 and CDR2 are MGHRA and YSYEKL. CDR3 nucleotide sequence: TGCGCCAGCAGCCAAGATTCCCTCGGACTTGGGGGCAAAAACATTCAGTACTTC. Its translation: CASSQDSLGLGGKNIQYF.

This clonotype was found many times. The chain combines TRBV10-3 with TRBJ2-5; D remains ambiguous. The CDR3 is made up of 12 amino acids. CDR1 and CDR2 (germline): ENHRY, SYGVKD. V was pared by 4 bases and J by 3 bases, with 6 bases between. CDR3 region: CAISGREETQYF. The CDR3 coding sequence is TGTGCCATCAGTGGACGGGAAGAGACCCAGTACTTC.

This clonotype came up a few times. V and J are TRBV6-5 and TRBJ1-6, with D perhaps TRBD1 (5 bases). The CDR3 loop spans 15 amino acids. V lost 0 bases, J lost 8 bases, and 11 bases lay in between. Looked up from germline, CDR1 is MNHEY and CDR2 is SVGAGI. The CDR3 region is CASSYSNLGDSPLHF. CDR3 DNA sequence: TGTGCCAGCAGTTACTCGAACCTGGGGGATTCACCCCTCCACTTT.

V and J are TRBV28 and TRBJ2-7, with 8 bases matching TRBD1. Germline lookup yields CDR1 MDHEN and CDR2 SYDVKM. The CDR3 has 15 residues. After removal of 5 bases from V and 7 bases from J, the junction contained 13 bases not matched to a gene. The DNA of the CDR3 is TGTGCCAGCAGTCCCGGGACAGGAGAATTCGGGGAGCAGTACTTC. Its protein product is CASSPGTGEFGEQYF.